One and the same sample provided the 26 T cell receptor beta chains below, sequenced in a study of shared clonotypes between healthy human individuals. Generated by immunoSEQ multiplex PCR, the TCRdb table keeps only in-frame clones and is missing some. Altogether about 980,000 clones are present, less than 85% being singletons, with the ten largest covering about 1.5%. The sequenced material came from memory CD4+ T cells sorted from blood. Subset meaning: CD45RA-negative fraction. All receptors come from a man aged 18-30 years in good health.

The rearrangement joins TRBV6-5 to TRBJ1-1; 9 bases align to TRBD1. CDR1 and CDR2 (germline): MNHEY, SVGAGI. With 7 bases clipped from V and 4 bases from J, the junction kept 7 bases outside the gene matches. The CDR3 contains 14 residues. CDR3: CASKKQGAGTEAFF. In DNA, the CDR3 is TGTGCCAGCAAGAAACAGGGGGCGGGCACTGAAGCTTTCTTT.

The chain combines TRBV11-2 with TRBJ2-5; 11 bases agree with TRBD1. The ends lost 4 bases at V and 12 bases at J; junction bases unmatched: 7. Per the germline V gene, CDR1 is SGHAT and CDR2 is FQNNGV. The CDR3 loop spans 13 amino acids. The CDR3 DNA follows: TGTGCCAGCAGCTCGGGACAGGGGGGGCCAAAGTACTTC. This codes for CASSSGQGGPKYF.

The genes are TRBV11-2 and TRBJ2-2; D might be TRBD1 (5 bases). V shed 0 bases and J shed 5 bases, with 13 bases lying between them. The germline V gene has CDR1 SGHAT and CDR2 FQNNGV. The CDR3 runs 16 residues. CDR3 sequence: CASSLDWSRETGELFF. The CDR3 bases are TGTGCCAGCAGCTTAGATTGGTCCAGGGAAACCGGGGAGCTGTTTTTT.

The gene calls are TRBV5-1 and TRBJ2-1, with TRBD2 matching 14 bases. From germline, CDR1 is SGHRS and CDR2 YFSETQ. The CDR3 loop spans 15 amino acids. The V segment lost 5 bases and the J segment 9 bases; nucleotides outside the gene matches: 7. This CDR3 is CASRPGTSGSSEQFF. The CDR3 coding sequence is TGCGCCAGCAGACCTGGGACTAGCGGGAGCAGTGAGCAGTTCTTC.

The rearrangement uses TRBV30 and TRBJ2-1, with no clear D. The CDR3 extends over 12 amino acids. In germline, CDR1 is GTSNPN, CDR2 SVGIG (reference sequence). With 1 base removed from V and 6 bases from J, the gap between germline ends came to 7 bases. In DNA form, the CDR3 reads TGTGCCTGGAGTGCAGCGCGCAATGAGCAGTTCTTC. Translated, it gives CAWSAARNEQFF.

The V call is TRBV11-2, the J call TRBJ2-2; D possibly corresponds to TRBD2 (6 bases). V shed 1 base and J shed 10 bases, with 10 bases lying between them. Germline CDR1 SGHAT, CDR2 FQNNGV. The CDR3 has 13 amino acids. The DNA for the CDR3 is TGTGCCAGCAGCTTAGTTAGCGGCTCGGAGCTGTTTTTT. Protein: CASSLVSGSELFF.

The V and J genes are TRBV2 and TRBJ2-7; tentatively, D is TRBD2 (6 bases). V shed 8 bases and J shed 0 bases, with 14 bases lying between them. The CDR3 consists of 14 residues. The V gene's germline CDR1 is SNHLY and CDR2 FYNNEI. The CDR3 reads CASLGLASSYEQYF. CDR3 bases: TGTGCCAGCCTCGGGCTAGCGAGCTCCTACGAGCAGTACTTC.

This clone was counted between two and nine times. The chain is built from TRBV30 and TRBJ1-5; TRBD1 might be the D (5 bases). The CDR3 contains 13 residues. V lost 2 bases and J lost 9, with 14 bases in between. CDR1 and CDR2 from the germline V gene are GTSNPN and SVGIG (reference sequence). The CDR3 reads CAWSKAGRWPQHF. CDR3 nucleotides: TGTGCCTGGAGTAAAGCAGGGCGCTGGCCCCAGCATTTT.

The rearrangement links TRBV7-3 to TRBJ2-3, with 9 positions matching TRBD2. Trimming removed 3 bases from V and 6 bases from J; junction bases left unmatched: 7. In germline, CDR1 is SGHTA, CDR2 FQGTGA. CDR3 length: 15 amino acids. The CDR3 bases are TGTGCCAGCAGCTTCGGTCGCGGGGGGGCGGATACGCAGTATTTT. It yields the protein CASSFGRGGADTQYF.

This rearrangement joins TRBV30 to TRBJ2-7; 9 nucleotides agree with TRBD1. CDR1 and CDR2 from the germline V gene are GTSNPN and SVGIG (reference sequence). V trimming: 3 bases; J trimming: 6 bases; junction bases outside the gene matches: 0. The CDR3 runs 11 residues. This chain's CDR3 is CAWRDRGEQYF. As DNA, the CDR3 is TGTGCCTGGAGGGACAGGGGCGAGCAGTACTTC. Complete variable domain (other parts from reference TRBV30 and TRBJ2-7): SQTIHQWPATLVQPVGSPLSLECTVEGTSNPNLYWYRQAAGRGLQLLFYSVGIGQISSEVPQNLSASRPQDRQFILSSKKLLLSDSGFYLCAWRDRGEQYFGPGTRLTVT.

The gene calls are TRBV5-8 and TRBJ2-4, with TRBD1 as a possible D gene (6 bases). CDR3 length equals 14 residues. CDR1 SGHTS and CDR2 YDEGEE come from the germline V gene. V lost 4 bases and J lost 2, with 10 bases in between. DNA for the CDR3: TGTGCCAGCAGCCTGGACAGTCCCAAAAACATTCAGTACTTC. Protein: CASSLDSPKNIQYF.

This clone was counted once. This chain links TRBV7-8 with TRBJ2-1; D unresolved. V dropped 5 bases and J dropped 5 bases, with 7 bases sitting between them. Looked up from germline, CDR1 is SGHVS and CDR2 is FQNEAQ. CDR3 length equals 12 residues. The chain's CDR3 is CASSNQDNEQFF. The CDR3 DNA reads as TGTGCCAGCAGCAACCAGGACAATGAGCAGTTCTTC.

The rearrangement uses TRBV6-6 and TRBJ2-1; possibly TRBD1 or TRBD2 for D (5 bases each). CDR3 length: 12 residues. Per the germline V gene, CDR1 is MNHNY and CDR2 is SVGAGI (reference sequence). The V gene lost 6 bases and the J gene lost 5 bases, with 8 bases spanning the gap. CDR3 region: CASRGPDNEQFF. CDR3 coding DNA: TGTGCCAGCAGGGGACCAGACAATGAGCAGTTCTTC.

Here the CDR3 reads CASSVGSGGLGEKLFF. Written as DNA, the CDR3 is TGTGCCAGCAGCGTAGGGTCGGGGGGCCTGGGTGAAAAACTGTTTTTT. The gene calls are TRBV9 and TRBJ1-4, with D perhaps matching TRBD1 (6 bases). The V gene's germline CDR1 is SGDLS and CDR2 YYNGEE. The ends were cut back, 0 bases at V and 7 bases at J, with 16 bases in the middle. This CDR3 has 16 residues.

The chain combines TRBV10-3 with TRBJ2-1, with D maybe TRBD2 (6 bases). Germline CDR1 ENHRY, CDR2 SYGVKD. This CDR3 is 14 amino acids long. Trimming shortened V by 1 base and J by 10 bases, and 14 bases separated the two germline ends. The CDR3 DNA follows: TGTGCCATCAGTGAGTTGAAAACTAGCAGCGAGCAGTTCTTC. It codes for CAISELKTSSEQFF.

The chain links TRBV19 to TRBJ1-1; 9 bases agree with TRBD1. CDR1 LNHDA and CDR2 SQIVND come from the germline V gene (reference sequence). There are 13 residues in the CDR3. V shed 5 bases and J 11 bases; nucleotides not matched to a gene: 9. This CDR3 reads CASSSNRGLFAFF. CDR3 nucleotides: TGTGCCAGTAGTTCGAACAGGGGGCTTTTTGCTTTCTTT.

This clone was observed a few times. This chain uses TRBV9 with TRBJ2-3; D is perhaps TRBD2 (5 bases). The V gene's germline CDR1 is SGDLS and CDR2 YYNGEE. The ends were cut back, 3 bases at V and 6 bases at J, with 14 bases in the middle. This CDR3 spans 14 amino acids. The CDR3 loop reads CASSGLRGSDTQYF. DNA of the CDR3: TGTGCCAGCAGCGGTCTCAGAGGGTCTGATACGCAGTATTTT.

This clone was found a few times. V is TRBV7-9 and J is TRBJ1-3; D is unclear. V lost 1 base and J lost 4, with 8 bases in between. The CDR3 covers 14 residues. Germline CDR1 SEHNR, CDR2 FQNEAQ (reference sequence). DNA of the CDR3: TGTGCCAGCAGCTTAGAGGGAGTGGGAAACACCATATATTTT. Translated, it gives CASSLEGVGNTIYF.

The chain uses TRBV7-2 and TRBJ2-2; the D is unclear. This CDR3 has 17 amino acids. The germline gives CDR1 SGHTA, CDR2 FQGNSA. V lost 1 base to trimming and J lost 1 base, with 13 bases between them. CDR3: CASSLVGLGGNTGELFF. CDR3 DNA sequence: TGTGCCAGCAGCTTAGTTGGATTGGGCGGGAACACCGGGGAGCTGTTTTTT.

This clone was seen only a few times. This chain joins TRBV28 and TRBJ1-1; TRBD1 aligns across 7 bases. This CDR3 is 11 amino acids long. The germline CDR1 and CDR2 sequences are MDHEN and SYDVKM. J lost 10 bases, V lost 8 bases, and 7 bases had no gene match. The CDR3 DNA reads as TGTGCCAGCGGGGACAGAGCATCAGCTTTCTTT. The encoded protein is CASGDRASAFF.

V and J are TRBV7-2 and TRBJ1-1, with a weak D call TRBD1 (6 bases). The CDR3 runs 14 residues. V gave up 5 bases and J gave up 6 bases, with 16 bases separating them. Germline CDR1 reads SGHTA; CDR2 reads FQGNSA. The CDR3, as DNA: TGTGCCAGCAGCCTATCCGGGGGCGTCGCTGAAGCTTTCTTT. The encoded protein is CASSLSGGVAEAFF.

This sequence joins TRBV6-4 and TRBJ2-7, with 8 bases matching TRBD2. Germline V gene data show CDR1 as MRHNA and CDR2 as SNTAGT. Trimming cost V 6 bases and J 4 bases; bases outside gene matches: 14. The CDR3 spans 16 residues. The CDR3 is CASRVERELQGYEQYF. DNA of the CDR3: TGTGCCAGCAGGGTCGAGCGGGAGCTCCAGGGTTACGAGCAGTACTTC.

The chain combines TRBV5-1 with TRBJ2-7; either TRBD1 or TRBD2 may supply D (5 bases each). The germline V gene encodes CDR1 SGHRS and CDR2 YFSETQ. V was shortened by 3 bases and J by 6 bases, with 10 bases between the two germline ends. This CDR3 comprises 12 residues. The CDR3 here is CASSWDPSEQYF. The CDR3 DNA is TGCGCCAGCAGCTGGGACCCTAGCGAGCAGTACTTC.

The V and J genes are TRBV12-5 and TRBJ1-1; D is unresolved. V was trimmed by 4 bases and J by 0 bases, leaving 6 bases between them. CDR1 and CDR2 (germline): LGHNT, FRNRAP. The CDR3 has 13 residues. CDR3 loop: CASGWGMNTEAFF. DNA of the CDR3: TGTGCTAGTGGTTGGGGAATGAACACTGAAGCTTTCTTT.

The chain couples TRBV5-1 to TRBJ1-2; 9 positions match TRBD1. After removal of 2 bases from V and 8 bases from J, the junction contained 7 bases not matched to a gene. Germline assignment: CDR1 SGHRS and CDR2 YFSETQ. CDR3 length: 14 residues. CDR3 in amino acids: CASSFGDRDYGYTF. In nucleotides, the CDR3 is TGCGCCAGCAGCTTTGGGGACAGGGATTACGGCTACACCTTC.

The chain joins TRBV7-9 to TRBJ1-3; TRBD1 might be the D (5 bases). Per germline, CDR1 SEHNR and CDR2 FQNEAQ (reference sequence). The ends were cut back, 5 bases at V and 4 bases at J, with 12 bases in the middle. The CDR3 is 14 residues long. CDR3 region: CASSQSGGGNTIYF. DNA of the CDR3: TGTGCCAGCAGCCAGAGCGGGGGAGGAAACACCATATATTTT.